This TCR beta chain was obtained from a study of regulatory T cells in long-lasting Graves disease. Time point given: newly diagnosed GD, antithyroid drugs for less than 3 months. Extracted RNA from PBMCs served as the source of the TCR library. Construction of TCR beta libraries relied on iRepertoire HTBI primers and on Arm-PCR targeting CDR3 regions. A single record per CDR3 protein comes from TCRdb applying MiXCR to the multiplex PCR reads. This table has approximately 460,000 distinct CDR3 sequences, around 15% appearing once. The CDR3 is made up of 13 amino acids. Trimming cost V 7 bases and J 5 bases; bases outside gene matches: 6. The germline gives CDR1 SQVTM, CDR2 ANQGSEA. The same sample was also used in a study of T cells in Graves' hyperthyroidism and ophthalmopathy.

This rearrangement joins TRBV29-1 to TRBJ2-7; 12 positions agree with TRBD1. The sample here was peripheral blood mononuclear cells (PBMCs), taken at new diagnosis, from a patient treated with antithyroid drugs. The sequence was obtained from a woman in her 30s with Graves disease. The CDR3 spells CSAGTGGLDEQYF. CDR3 sequence (DNA): TGCAGCGCAGGGACAGGGGGCCTCGACGAGCAGTACTTC.